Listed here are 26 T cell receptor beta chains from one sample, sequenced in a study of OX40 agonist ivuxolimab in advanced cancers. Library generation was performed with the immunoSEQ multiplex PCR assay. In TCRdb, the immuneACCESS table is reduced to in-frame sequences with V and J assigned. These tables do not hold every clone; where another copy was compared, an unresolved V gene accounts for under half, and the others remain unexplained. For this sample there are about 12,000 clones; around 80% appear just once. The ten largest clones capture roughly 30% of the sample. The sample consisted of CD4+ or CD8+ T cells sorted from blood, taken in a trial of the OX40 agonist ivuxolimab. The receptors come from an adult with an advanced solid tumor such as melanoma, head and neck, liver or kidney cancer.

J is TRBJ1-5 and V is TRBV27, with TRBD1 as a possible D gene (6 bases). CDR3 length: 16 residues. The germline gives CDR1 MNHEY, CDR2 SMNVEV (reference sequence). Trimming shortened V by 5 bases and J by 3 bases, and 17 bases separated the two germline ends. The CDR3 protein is CASSPSAGEHNQPQHF. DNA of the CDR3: TGTGCCAGCAGTCCTTCGGCAGGGGAGCACAATCAGCCCCAGCATTTT.

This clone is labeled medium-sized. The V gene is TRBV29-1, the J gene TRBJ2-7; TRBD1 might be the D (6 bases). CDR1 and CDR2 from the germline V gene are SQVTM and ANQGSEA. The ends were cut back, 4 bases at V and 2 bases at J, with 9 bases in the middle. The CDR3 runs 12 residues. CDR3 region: CSVVPGAYEQYF. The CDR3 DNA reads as TGCAGCGTTGTACCAGGGGCCTACGAGCAGTACTTC.

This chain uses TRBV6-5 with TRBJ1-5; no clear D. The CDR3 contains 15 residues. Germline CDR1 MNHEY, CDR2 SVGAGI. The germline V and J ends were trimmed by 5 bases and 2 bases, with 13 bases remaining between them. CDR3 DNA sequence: TGTGCCAGCAGTCGGGTGTCGTCGGGCAATCAGCCCCAGCATTTT. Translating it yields CASSRVSSGNQPQHF.

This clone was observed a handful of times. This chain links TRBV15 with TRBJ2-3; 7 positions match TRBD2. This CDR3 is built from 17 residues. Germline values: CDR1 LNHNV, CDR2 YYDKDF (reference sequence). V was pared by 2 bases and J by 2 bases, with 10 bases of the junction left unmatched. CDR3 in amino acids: CATSRRSSGINTDTQYF. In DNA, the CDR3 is TGTGCCACCAGCAGAAGATCTAGCGGAATCAACACAGATACGCAGTATTTT.

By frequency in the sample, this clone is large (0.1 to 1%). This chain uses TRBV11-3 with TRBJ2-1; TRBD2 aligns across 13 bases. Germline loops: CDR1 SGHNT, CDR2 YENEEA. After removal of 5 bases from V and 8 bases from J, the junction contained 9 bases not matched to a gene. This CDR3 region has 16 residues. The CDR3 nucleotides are TGTGCCAGCAGCGACAGGACTAGCGGGGGTGAGGATGAGCAGTTCTTC. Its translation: CASSDRTSGGEDEQFF.

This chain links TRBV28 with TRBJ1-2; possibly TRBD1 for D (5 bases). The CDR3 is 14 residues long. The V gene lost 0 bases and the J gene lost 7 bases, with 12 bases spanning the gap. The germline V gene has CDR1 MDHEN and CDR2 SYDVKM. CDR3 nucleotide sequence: TGTGCCAGCAGTTTATGGGGGGTGTACGGTGGCTACACCTTC. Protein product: CASSLWGVYGGYTF.

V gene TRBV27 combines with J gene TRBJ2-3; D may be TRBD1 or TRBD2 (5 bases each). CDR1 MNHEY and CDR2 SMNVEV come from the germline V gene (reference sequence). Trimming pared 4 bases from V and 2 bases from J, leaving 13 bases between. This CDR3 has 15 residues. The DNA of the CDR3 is TGTGCCAGCAGTTCTCTGGGGACGTACACAGATACGCAGTATTTT. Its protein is CASSSLGTYTDTQYF.

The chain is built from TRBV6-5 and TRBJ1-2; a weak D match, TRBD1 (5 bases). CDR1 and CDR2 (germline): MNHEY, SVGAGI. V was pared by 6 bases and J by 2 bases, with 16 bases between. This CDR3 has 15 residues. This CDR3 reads CASSPLPGQNYGYTF. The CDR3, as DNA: TGTGCCAGCAGCCCACTACCTGGACAAAACTATGGCTACACCTTC.

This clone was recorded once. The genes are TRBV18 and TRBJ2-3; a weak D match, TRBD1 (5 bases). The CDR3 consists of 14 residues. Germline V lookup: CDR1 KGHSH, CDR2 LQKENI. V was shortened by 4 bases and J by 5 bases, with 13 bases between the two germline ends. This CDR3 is CASSLIREQDTQYF. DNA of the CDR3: TGTGCCAGCTCACTAATCAGGGAACAAGATACGCAGTATTTT.

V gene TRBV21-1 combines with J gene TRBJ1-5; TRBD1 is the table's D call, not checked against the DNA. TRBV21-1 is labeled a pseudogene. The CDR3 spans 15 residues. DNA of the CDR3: TGTGCCAGCACCCCCAGGGAAAATAGCAATCAGCCCCAGCATTTT. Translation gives CASTPRENSNQPQHF.

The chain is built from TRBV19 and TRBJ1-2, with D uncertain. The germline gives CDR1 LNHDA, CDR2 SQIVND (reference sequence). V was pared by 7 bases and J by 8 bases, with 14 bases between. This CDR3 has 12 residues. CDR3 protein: CASNAFERGYTF. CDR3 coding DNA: TGTGCCAGTAACGCATTTGAAAGGGGCTACACCTTC.

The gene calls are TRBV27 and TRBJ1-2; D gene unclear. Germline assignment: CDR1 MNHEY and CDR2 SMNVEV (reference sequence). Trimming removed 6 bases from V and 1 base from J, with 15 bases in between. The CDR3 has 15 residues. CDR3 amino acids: CASSLSHGGNYGYTF. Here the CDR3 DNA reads TGTGCCAGCAGCCTATCCCACGGAGGTAACTATGGCTACACCTTC.

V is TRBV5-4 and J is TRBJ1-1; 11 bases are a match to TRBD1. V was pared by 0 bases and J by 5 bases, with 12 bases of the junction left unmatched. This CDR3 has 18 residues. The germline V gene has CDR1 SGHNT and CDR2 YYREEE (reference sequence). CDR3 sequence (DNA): TGTGCCAGCAGCTTGGGTGAATTCTGGACAGGGGGCTATACTGAAGCTTTCTTT. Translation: CASSLGEFWTGGYTEAFF.

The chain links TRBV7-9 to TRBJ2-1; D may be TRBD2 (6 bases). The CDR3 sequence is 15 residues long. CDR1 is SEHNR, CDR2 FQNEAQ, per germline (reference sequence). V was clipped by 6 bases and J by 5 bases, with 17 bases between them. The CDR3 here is CASSQEGNDDNEQFF. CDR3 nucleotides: TGTGCCAGCAGTCAGGAGGGGAATGATGACAATGAGCAGTTCTTC.

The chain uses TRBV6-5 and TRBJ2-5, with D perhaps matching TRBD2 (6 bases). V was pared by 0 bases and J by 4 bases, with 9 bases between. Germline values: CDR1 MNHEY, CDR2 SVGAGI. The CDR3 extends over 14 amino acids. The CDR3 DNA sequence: TGTGCCAGCAGTTACTCCCCCGGGAGAGAGACCCAGTACTTC. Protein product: CASSYSPGRETQYF.

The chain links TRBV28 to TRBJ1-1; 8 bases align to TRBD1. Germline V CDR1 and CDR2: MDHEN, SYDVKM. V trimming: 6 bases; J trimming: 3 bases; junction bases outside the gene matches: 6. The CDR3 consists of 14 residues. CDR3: CASRYRGVYTEAFF. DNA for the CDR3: TGTGCCAGCAGGTACAGGGGGGTCTACACTGAAGCTTTCTTT.

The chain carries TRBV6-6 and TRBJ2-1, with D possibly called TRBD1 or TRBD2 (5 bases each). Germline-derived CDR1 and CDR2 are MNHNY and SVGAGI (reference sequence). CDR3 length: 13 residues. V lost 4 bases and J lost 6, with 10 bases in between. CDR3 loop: CASSLGVTNEQFF. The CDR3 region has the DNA TGTGCCAGCAGTTTGGGGGTAACCAATGAGCAGTTCTTC.

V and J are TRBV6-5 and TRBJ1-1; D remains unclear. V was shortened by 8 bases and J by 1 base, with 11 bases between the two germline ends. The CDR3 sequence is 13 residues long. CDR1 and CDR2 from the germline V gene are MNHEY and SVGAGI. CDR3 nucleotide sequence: TGTGCCAGCGGACTATCCTGGAACACTGAAGCTTTCTTT. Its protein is CASGLSWNTEAFF.

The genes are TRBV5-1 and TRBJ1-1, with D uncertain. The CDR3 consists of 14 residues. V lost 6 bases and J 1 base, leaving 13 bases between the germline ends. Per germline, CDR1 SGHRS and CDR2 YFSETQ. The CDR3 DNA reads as TGCGCCAGCAACTTAAGGGCCGCGAACACTGAAGCTTTCTTT. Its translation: CASNLRAANTEAFF.

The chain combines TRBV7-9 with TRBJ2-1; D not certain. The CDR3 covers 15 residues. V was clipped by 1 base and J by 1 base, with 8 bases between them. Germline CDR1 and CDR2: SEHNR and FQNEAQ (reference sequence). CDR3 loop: CASSLDDGSYNEQFF. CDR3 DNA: TGTGCCAGCAGCTTAGACGACGGATCCTACAATGAGCAGTTCTTC.

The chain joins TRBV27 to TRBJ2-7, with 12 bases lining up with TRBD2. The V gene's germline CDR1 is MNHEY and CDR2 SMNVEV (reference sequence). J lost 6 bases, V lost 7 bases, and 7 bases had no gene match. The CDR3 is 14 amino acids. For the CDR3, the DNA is TGTGCCAGCAAATCCCAGGGACTAGCGGGCGAGCAGTACTTC. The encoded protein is CASKSQGLAGEQYF.

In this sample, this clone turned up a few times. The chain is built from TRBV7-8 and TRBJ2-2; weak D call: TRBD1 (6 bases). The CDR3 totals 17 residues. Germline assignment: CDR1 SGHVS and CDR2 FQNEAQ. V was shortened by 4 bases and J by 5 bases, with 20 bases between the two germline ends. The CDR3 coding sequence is TGTGCCAGCAGCTCGCCGGGACAACGGAAATTTACCGGGGAGCTGTTTTTT. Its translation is CASSSPGQRKFTGELFF.

The CDR3 protein is CASSRNFRGDYGYTF. The DNA for the CDR3 is TGCGCCAGCAGCAGGAATTTCAGGGGTGACTATGGCTACACCTTC. This rearrangement joins TRBV5-1 to TRBJ1-2; tentative D call: TRBD1 (6 bases). The CDR3 has 15 residues. Trimming pared 4 bases from V and 3 bases from J, leaving 16 bases between. CDR1 is SGHRS, CDR2 YFSETQ, per germline.

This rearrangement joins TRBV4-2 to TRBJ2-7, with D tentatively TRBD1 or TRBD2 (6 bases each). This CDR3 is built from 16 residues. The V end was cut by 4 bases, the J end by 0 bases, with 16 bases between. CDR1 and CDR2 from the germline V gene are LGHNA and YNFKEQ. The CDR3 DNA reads TGTGCCAGCAGCCCGGAGGGGGGCCTCAGCTCCTACGAGCAGTACTTC. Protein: CASSPEGGLSSYEQYF.

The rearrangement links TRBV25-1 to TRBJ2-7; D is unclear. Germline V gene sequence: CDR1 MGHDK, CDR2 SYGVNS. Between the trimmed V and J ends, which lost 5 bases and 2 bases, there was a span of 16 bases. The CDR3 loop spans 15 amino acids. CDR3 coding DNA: TGTGCCAGCAGTTCGAGCAGGACGACAACCTACGAGCAGTACTTC. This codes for CASSSSRTTTYEQYF.

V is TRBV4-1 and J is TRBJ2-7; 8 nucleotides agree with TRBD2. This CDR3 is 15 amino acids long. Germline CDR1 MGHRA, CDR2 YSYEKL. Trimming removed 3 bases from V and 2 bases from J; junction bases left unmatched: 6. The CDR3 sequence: CASSQTSVGPYEQYF. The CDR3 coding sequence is TGCGCCAGCAGCCAGACTAGCGTAGGTCCCTACGAGCAGTACTTC.